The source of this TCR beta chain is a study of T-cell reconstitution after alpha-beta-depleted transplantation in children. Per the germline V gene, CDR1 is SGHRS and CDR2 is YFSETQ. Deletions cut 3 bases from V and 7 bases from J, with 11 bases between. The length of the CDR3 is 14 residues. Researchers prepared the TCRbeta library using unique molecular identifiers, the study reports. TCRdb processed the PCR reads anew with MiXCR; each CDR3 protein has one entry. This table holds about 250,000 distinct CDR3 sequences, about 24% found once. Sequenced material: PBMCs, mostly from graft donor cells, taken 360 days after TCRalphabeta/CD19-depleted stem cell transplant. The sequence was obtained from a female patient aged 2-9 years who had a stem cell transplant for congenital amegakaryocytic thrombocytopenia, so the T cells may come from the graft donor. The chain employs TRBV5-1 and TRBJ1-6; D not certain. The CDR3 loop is CASSYFTGNSPLHF. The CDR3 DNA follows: TGCGCCAGCAGCTACTTTACGGGGAATTCACCCCTCCACTTT.